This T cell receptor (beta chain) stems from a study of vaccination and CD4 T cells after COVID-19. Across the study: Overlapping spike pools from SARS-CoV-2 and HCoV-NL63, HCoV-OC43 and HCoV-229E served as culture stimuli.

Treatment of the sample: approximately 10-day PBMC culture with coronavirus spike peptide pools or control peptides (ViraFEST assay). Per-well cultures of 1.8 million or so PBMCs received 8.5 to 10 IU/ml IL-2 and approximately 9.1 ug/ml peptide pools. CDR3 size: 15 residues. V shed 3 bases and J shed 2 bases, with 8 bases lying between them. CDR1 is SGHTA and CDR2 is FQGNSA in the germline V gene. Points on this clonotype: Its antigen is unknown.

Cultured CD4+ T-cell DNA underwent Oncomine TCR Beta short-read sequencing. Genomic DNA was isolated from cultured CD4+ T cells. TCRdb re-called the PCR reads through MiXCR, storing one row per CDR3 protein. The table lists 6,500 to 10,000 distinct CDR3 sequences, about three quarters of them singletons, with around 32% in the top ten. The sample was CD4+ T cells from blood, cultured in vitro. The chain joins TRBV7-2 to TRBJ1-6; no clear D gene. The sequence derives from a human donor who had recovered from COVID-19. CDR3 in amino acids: CASSFTVTYNSPLHF. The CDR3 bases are TGTGCCAGCAGCTTTACAGTGACCTATAATTCACCCCTCCACTTT.